This entry concerns a single T cell receptor (beta chain). These data originate in a study of blood T cell repertoires in COVID-19. Whole-study context: COVID-19 samples, acute and convalescent, were from the United States, Italy and Spain. From T cells, B-cell-depleted T cells, or PBMCs came the material, which was cDNA or gDNA.

In the original workflow: Counts of nucleated cells, estimated from reference gene primer amplification, were obtained. Produced via immunoSEQ multiplex PCR; TCRdb's table is partial and in-frame only. The D gene and trimming were derived from the DNA, and the V and J assignments and clone size from that table. The data show 110,000 to 150,000 clones, with 60% to 80% seen just once and over 7% held by the top ten. Germline loops: CDR1 KGHDR, CDR2 SFDVKD. The CDR3 runs 14 residues. V was shortened by 12 bases and J by 1 base, with 15 bases between the two germline ends. Sequencing was carried out using peripheral blood. This chain joins TRBV24-1 and TRBJ1-5, with D possibly matching TRBD1 (5 bases). This sequence originates from a man aged 45-65 years with active or convalescent COVID-19. CDR3 residues: CASLDINSNQPQHF. CDR3 in DNA: TGTGCCTCCCTGGACATTAACAGCAATCAGCCCCAGCATTTT.